The 22 T cell receptor beta chains in this list originate from one sample, sequenced in a study of T cell responses to AZD1222 COVID-19 vaccine. Here immunoSEQ multiplex PCR was the method, and the copy in TCRdb shows in-frame clones only, minus some. The sample includes tens of thousands of clones, 70% to 90% of them seen just once. The material sequenced was peripheral blood, taken 28 days after the second AZD1222 dose. The source of these receptors is an adult who received the AZD1222 COVID-19 vaccine.

In DNA, the CDR3 is TGTGCCAGCAGTGACAGGCTTGGTTCACCCCTCCACTTT. Its protein is CASSDRLGSPLHF. This chain joins TRBV6-4 and TRBJ1-6, with D uncertain. Germline V gives CDR1 MRHNA, CDR2 SNTAGT. The V end lost 2 bases, the J end lost 9 bases, and 8 bases lay between the germline ends. This CDR3 has 13 residues.

The rearrangement links TRBV28 to TRBJ1-2; D not certain. The length of the CDR3 is 11 residues. V gave up 4 bases and J gave up 7 bases, with 7 bases separating them. Germline values: CDR1 MDHEN, CDR2 SYDVKM. The CDR3 coding sequence is TGTGCCAGCAGTTCTCGGGGTGGCTACACCTTC. Protein sequence: CASSSRGGYTF.

This chain links TRBV21-1 with TRBJ2-1; TRBD2 reflects the table's D call only, with no check against the DNA. TRBV21-1 is recorded as a pseudogene. The CDR3 has 14 residues. CDR3 in DNA: TGTGCCAGCAGCCTCCGGGGGGTTAGGAATGAGCAGTTCTTC. This encodes CASSLRGVRNEQFF.

DNA for the CDR3: TGCGCCAGCAGCTTGGCCCTTACCTCTGGAAACACCATATATTTT. This sequence encodes CASSLALTSGNTIYF. This chain connects TRBV5-1 to TRBJ1-3; D gene uncertain. V gave up 0 bases and J gave up 0 bases, with 7 bases separating them. The CDR3 runs 15 residues. Germline CDR1 is SGHRS and CDR2 is YFSETQ.

The rearrangement joins TRBV19 to TRBJ1-1; no firm D call. This CDR3 has 13 residues. Germline-derived CDR1 and CDR2 are LNHDA and SQIVND (reference sequence). Trimming cost V 1 base and J 10 bases, with 13 bases left between them. The CDR3 sequence is CASSIGEGIGAFF. The CDR3 DNA is TGTGCCAGTAGTATAGGGGAGGGAATTGGAGCTTTCTTT. Full variable domain (missing parts from reference TRBV19 and TRBJ1-1): DGGITQSPKYLFRKEGQNVTLSCEQNLNHDAMYWYRQDPGQGLRLIYYSQIVNDFQKGDIAEGYSVSREKKESFPLTVTSAQKNPTAFYLCASSIGEGIGAFFGQGTRLTVV.

This clone was found once. For the CDR3, the DNA is TGCAGCGTTGACCTGGGACAAACCACAGATACGCAGTATTTT. Translating it yields CSVDLGQTTDTQYF. The rearrangement links TRBV29-1 to TRBJ2-3, with a possible D match to TRBD1 (6 bases). CDR1 is SQVTM, CDR2 ANQGSEA, per germline. CDR3 length: 14 residues. Trimming pared 3 bases from V and 2 bases from J, leaving 12 bases between.

The chain recombines TRBV7-3 with TRBJ2-1, with 8 nucleotides matching TRBD2. CDR1 and CDR2 from the germline V gene are SGHTA and FQGTGA. V gave up 5 bases and J gave up 2 bases; unmatched junction bases: 8. The length of the CDR3 is 16 residues. The CDR3 DNA reads as TGTGCCAGCAGCCCCAACCAACTAGCGGCCTACAATGAGCAGTTCTTC. Amino acids: CASSPNQLAAYNEQFF.

The chain carries TRBV7-2 and TRBJ2-3; the match to TRBD2 covers 10 bases. Germline V gene sequence: CDR1 SGHTA, CDR2 FQGNSA. CDR3 length: 16 amino acids. Losses at the gene ends were 1 base for V and 0 bases for J; bases not matched to a gene: 1. The CDR3 sequence: CASSLGLAGSTDTQYF. CDR3 DNA: TGTGCCAGCAGCTTAGGACTAGCGGGTAGCACAGATACGCAGTATTTT.

The chain joins TRBV5-1 to TRBJ2-3; 10 bases are a match to TRBD1. Trimming at V came to 1 base and at J to 4 bases, leaving 3 bases not matched to a gene. Germline V gene sequence: CDR1 SGHRS, CDR2 YFSETQ. CDR3 length equals 15 residues. The CDR3 nucleotides read TGCGCCAGCAGCTTGATGGGACAGGGGTCAGATACGCAGTATTTT. As protein: CASSLMGQGSDTQYF.

The genes are TRBV27 and TRBJ2-1; 8 nucleotides agree with TRBD2. This CDR3 comprises 15 residues. Germline V gene sequence: CDR1 MNHEY, CDR2 SMNVEV (reference sequence). Trimming cost V 6 bases and J 3 bases; bases outside gene matches: 7. CDR3 nucleotides: TGTGCCAGCAGCCCAGCGGGAGCTTACTACAATGAGCAGTTCTTC. Protein product: CASSPAGAYYNEQFF.

The rearrangement joins TRBV9 to TRBJ2-2, with D possibly called TRBD1 or TRBD2 (5 bases each). The CDR3 is 16 amino acids. The V gene's germline CDR1 is SGDLS and CDR2 YYNGEE. Trimming removed 1 base from V and 6 bases from J, with 16 bases in between. Here the CDR3 DNA reads TGTGCCAGCAGCGTACCCACTGCCTTGGGGGCCGGGGAGCTGTTTTTT. Protein sequence: CASSVPTALGAGELFF. Drawing the rest from reference TRBV9 and TRBJ2-2, the complete variable domain is DSGVTQTPKHLITATGQRVTLRCSPRSGDLSVYWYQQSLDQGLQFLIQYYNGEERAKGNILERFSAQQFPDLHSELNLSSLELGDSALYFCASSVPTALGAGELFFGEGSRLTVL.

The V and J genes are TRBV5-1 and TRBJ2-2, with D uncertain. Per germline, CDR1 SGHRS and CDR2 YFSETQ. V was clipped by 1 base and J by 1 base, with 5 bases between them. This CDR3 region has 14 residues. CDR3 DNA sequence: TGCGCCAGCAGCTTGTGGCAGAACACCGGGGAGCTGTTTTTT. Its protein is CASSLWQNTGELFF.

This clone has a single count. The chain has TRBV12-3 or TRBV12-4 and TRBJ2-7; D is possibly TRBD1 (5 bases). The CDR3 runs to 12 residues. The ends were cut back, 4 bases at V and 10 bases at J, with 14 bases in the middle. The CDR3 loop reads CASSYPGQGQYF. The CDR3 nucleotides read TGTGCCAGCAGTTACCCCGGGCAGGGACAGTACTTC.

V gene TRBV18 combines with J gene TRBJ1-2, with TRBD1 matching over 8 bases. This CDR3 has 12 amino acids. V shed 8 bases and J 6 bases; nucleotides not matched to a gene: 5. Germline CDR1 is KGHSH and CDR2 is LQKENI. DNA of the CDR3: TGTGCCAGCCTGACAGGGGAGGATGGCTACACCTTC. This gives the protein CASLTGEDGYTF.

The rearrangement links TRBV5-1 to TRBJ1-6; 8 bases agree with TRBD1. Germline CDR1 SGHRS, CDR2 YFSETQ. J gave up 0 bases and V 0 bases, and 5 bases lay outside the gene matches. This CDR3 has 18 residues. The CDR3 protein is CASSLGQGKSSYNSPLHF. The DNA of the CDR3 is TGCGCCAGCAGCTTGGGACAGGGGAAGAGCTCCTATAATTCACCCCTCCACTTT. Full variable domain (rest looked up from reference TRBV5-1 and TRBJ1-6): KAGVTQTPRYLIKTRGQQVTLSCSPISGHRSVSWYQQTPGQGLQFLFEYFSETQRNKGNFPGRFSGRQFSNSRSEMNVSTLELGDSALYLCASSLGQGKSSYNSPLHFGNGTRLTVT.

The chain joins TRBV5-4 to TRBJ2-7, with 12 positions matching TRBD2. Germline V gives CDR1 SGHNT, CDR2 YYREEE (reference sequence). The CDR3 sequence is 15 residues long. V shed 4 bases and J 4 bases; nucleotides not matched to a gene: 6. CDR3 DNA sequence: TGTGCCAGCAGCCTGTCCGGGACTAGCGGGTACGAGCAGTACTTC. Its protein is CASSLSGTSGYEQYF.

This clone turned up a few times. The J gene is TRBJ1-4, the V gene TRBV7-7; D is unclear. Deletions cut 2 bases from V and 10 bases from J, with 17 bases between. Germline loops: CDR1 SSHAT, CDR2 FNYEAQ (reference sequence). The CDR3 is 15 amino acids. The CDR3 DNA sequence: TGTGCCAGCAGCTTATTACCCGGGCCCCGTGGAAAACTGTTTTTT. It translates to CASSLLPGPRGKLFF.

The chain has TRBV9 and TRBJ1-2, with D uncertain. Trimming shortened V by 3 bases and J by 7 bases, and 10 bases separated the two germline ends. The CDR3 contains 12 residues. From germline, CDR1 is SGDLS and CDR2 YYNGEE. DNA of the CDR3: TGTGCCAGCAGCGGACCCTCTGGTGGCTACACCTTC. It yields the protein CASSGPSGGYTF.

The chain recombines TRBV10-1 with TRBJ2-5; a weak D match, TRBD1 (6 bases). Germline V gives CDR1 WNHNN, CDR2 SYGVQD (reference sequence). V was shortened by 2 bases and J by 4 bases, with 14 bases between the two germline ends. CDR3 length equals 15 residues. In nucleotides, the CDR3 is TGCGCCAGCAGTGAGAGAGGGTGGGGGCGAGAGACCCAGTACTTC. Its protein product is CASSERGWGRETQYF.

The chain has TRBV30 and TRBJ2-7, with D maybe TRBD1 (6 bases). The CDR3 runs 12 residues. From germline, CDR1 is GTSNPN and CDR2 SVGIG (reference sequence). V gave up 1 base and J gave up 4 bases, with 8 bases separating them. CDR3 nucleotides: TGTGCCTGGAGTGGAGGGGGTTACGAGCAGTACTTC. Its translation is CAWSGGGYEQYF.

This clone was seen only a few times. The chain recombines TRBV5-1 with TRBJ2-5; D may be TRBD1 (5 bases). Looked up from germline, CDR1 is SGHRS and CDR2 is YFSETQ. V lost 2 bases and J 5 bases, leaving 16 bases between the germline ends. CDR3 size: 15 residues. The CDR3 protein is CASSFGLGQWETQYF. The CDR3 DNA sequence: TGCGCCAGCAGCTTTGGGTTGGGGCAGTGGGAGACCCAGTACTTC. The full variable domain, with the rest looked up from reference TRBV5-1 and TRBJ2-5, is KAGVTQTPRYLIKTRGQQVTLSCSPISGHRSVSWYQQTPGQGLQFLFEYFSETQRNKGNFPGRFSGRQFSNSRSEMNVSTLELGDSALYLCASSFGLGQWETQYFGPGTRLLVL.

The rearrangement links TRBV5-1 to TRBJ1-4; perhaps TRBD1 as D (6 bases). Trimming took off 0 bases at V and 0 bases at J, with 15 bases between the two ends. CDR3 size: 18 residues. Looked up from germline, CDR1 is SGHRS and CDR2 is YFSETQ. CDR3 nucleotide sequence: TGCGCCAGCAGCTTGGGGGGGGCAGGCCCCGCAACTAATGAAAAACTGTTTTTT. Its protein is CASSLGGAGPATNEKLFF.